The clone carrying this TCR beta chain was counted at least ten times. Its antigen is not known. Quantitative 5'-RACE with molecular barcodes generated TCR beta libraries. MiXCR was run by TCRdb on the 5' RACE reads, yielding one entry per CDR3 protein. The data hold about 220,000 distinct CDR3 sequences, with about 7% observed a single time. The CDR3 extends over 14 amino acids. Germline V CDR1 and CDR2: MNHEY, SVGAGI. The V end lost 4 bases, the J end lost 4 bases, and 10 bases lay between the germline ends. The data were taken from a study of CD8 T cells in ankylosing spondylitis. Study results and limitations: Reportedly, significant enrichment of disease-linked clones occurred in matched ankylosing spondylitis synovial fluid. Typical of ankylosing spondylitis blood, it appeared, was a TCR beta motif of several highly homologous variants. Disease-linked clones bore a CD8+ phenotype and were relatively rare in peripheral blood.

The sequence derives from a male donor with ankylosing spondylitis. The sequenced sample consisted of blood, either unsorted or a sorted T cell fraction (not recorded which). The chain links TRBV6-5 to TRBJ2-2; D remains unclear. Here the CDR3 reads CASSWAALTGELFF. The CDR3 DNA sequence: TGTGCCAGCAGTTGGGCCGCGCTCACCGGGGAGCTGTTTTTT.